This T cell receptor beta chain is from a study of breast tumors, draining lymph nodes, adjacent tissues. Relative to its sample, this clonotype is large. Its target is unknown. Trimming took 3 bases from V and 4 from J; bases not matched to a gene: 12. The CDR3 has 16 residues. The V gene's germline CDR1 is DFQATT and CDR2 SNEGSKA (reference sequence). Findings and caveats of the study: Luminal-like breast cancer showed significantly greater tumor-nontumor repertoire similarity than basal-like breast cancer did. Tumor repertoires ranked between lymph nodes and nontumor tissue in diversity, with V and J gene preferences. Findings are consistent with lymph node origin and intratumoral expansion of most tumor T cells. The lymph node origin of tumor T cells was framed as consistent with a hypothesis, not demonstrated.

TCRdb analysed the multiplex PCR reads with MiXCR anew, one entry per CDR3 protein. The table lists 17,000 or so distinct CDR3 sequences, 55% to 75% of them singletons. The receptor was derived from a female donor with breast cancer. Some clones in this sample may be carry-over from other donors' samples. The specimen sequenced was tumor-adjacent breast tissue. The chain combines TRBV20-1 with TRBJ2-3, with 8 positions matching TRBD2. CDR3 residues: CSARVWRAGGPDTQYF. In DNA, the CDR3 is TGCAGTGCTAGGGTATGGCGGGCGGGGGGCCCAGATACGCAGTATTTT.